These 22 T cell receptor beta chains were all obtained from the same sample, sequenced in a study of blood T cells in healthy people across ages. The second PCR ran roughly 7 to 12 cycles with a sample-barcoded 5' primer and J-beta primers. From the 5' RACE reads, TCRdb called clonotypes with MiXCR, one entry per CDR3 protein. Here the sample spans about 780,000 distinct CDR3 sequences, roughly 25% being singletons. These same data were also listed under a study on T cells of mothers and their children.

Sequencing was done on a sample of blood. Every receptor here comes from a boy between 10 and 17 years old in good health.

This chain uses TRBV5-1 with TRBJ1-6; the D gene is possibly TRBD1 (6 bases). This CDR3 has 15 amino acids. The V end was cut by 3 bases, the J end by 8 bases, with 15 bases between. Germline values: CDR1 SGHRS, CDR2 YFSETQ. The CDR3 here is CASSSSTGGDSPLHF. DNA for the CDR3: TGCGCCAGCAGCTCCTCGACAGGAGGGGATTCACCCCTCCACTTT.

For the CDR3, the DNA is TGTGCCACCAGCCTCCCCCCCCAAACGGGGGGGTACAATGAGCAGTTCTTC. Its translation is CATSLPPQTGGYNEQFF. The genes are TRBV15 and TRBJ2-1, with 8 positions matching TRBD2. Per germline, CDR1 LNHNV and CDR2 YYDKDF (reference sequence). The CDR3 totals 17 residues. The V and J ends lost 5 bases and 4 bases, in that order; junction bases with no gene match: 13.

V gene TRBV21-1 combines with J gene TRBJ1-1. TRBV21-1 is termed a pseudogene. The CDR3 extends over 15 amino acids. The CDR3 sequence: CARGGYGSRNTEAFF. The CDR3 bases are TGTGCCAGGGGGGGGTACGGGAGCCGGAACACTGAAGCTTTCTTT.

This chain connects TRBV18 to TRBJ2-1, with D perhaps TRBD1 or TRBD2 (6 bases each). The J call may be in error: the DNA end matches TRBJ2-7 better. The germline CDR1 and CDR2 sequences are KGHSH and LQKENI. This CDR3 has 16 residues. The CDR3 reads CASSPPRRGEENEQYF. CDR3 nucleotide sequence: TGTGCCAGCTCACCACCGAGGAGGGGGGAAGAGAACGAGCAGTACTTC.

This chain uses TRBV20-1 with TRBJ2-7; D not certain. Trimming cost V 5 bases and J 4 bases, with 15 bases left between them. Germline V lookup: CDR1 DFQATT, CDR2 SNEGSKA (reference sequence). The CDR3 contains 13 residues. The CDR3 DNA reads TGCAGTGCTCTGGACCTCTCTACTTACGAGCAGTACTTC. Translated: CSALDLSTYEQYF.

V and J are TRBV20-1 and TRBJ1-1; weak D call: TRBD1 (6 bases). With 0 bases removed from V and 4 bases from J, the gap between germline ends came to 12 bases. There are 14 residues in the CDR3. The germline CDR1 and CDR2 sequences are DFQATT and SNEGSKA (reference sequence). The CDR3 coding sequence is TGCAGTGCTAGAGATTTAGGGGGTGCCACTGAAGCTTTCTTT. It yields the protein CSARDLGGATEAFF.

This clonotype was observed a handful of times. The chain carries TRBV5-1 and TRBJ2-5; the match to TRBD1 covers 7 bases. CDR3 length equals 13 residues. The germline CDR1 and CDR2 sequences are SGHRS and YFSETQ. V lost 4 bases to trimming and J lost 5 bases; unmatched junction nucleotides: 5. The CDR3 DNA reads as TGCGCCAGCAGCACCGAGGGACAGGAGACCCAGTACTTC. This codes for CASSTEGQETQYF. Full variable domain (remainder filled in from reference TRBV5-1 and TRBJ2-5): KAGVTQTPRYLIKTRGQQVTLSCSPISGHRSVSWYQQTPGQGLQFLFEYFSETQRNKGNFPGRFSGRQFSNSRSEMNVSTLELGDSALYLCASSTEGQETQYFGPGTRLLVL.

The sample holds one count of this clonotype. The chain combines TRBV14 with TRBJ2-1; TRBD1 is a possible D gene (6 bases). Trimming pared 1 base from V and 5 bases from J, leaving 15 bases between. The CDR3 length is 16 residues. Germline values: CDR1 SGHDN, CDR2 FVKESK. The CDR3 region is CASSQGVGTKDNEQFF. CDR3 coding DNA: TGTGCCAGCAGCCAAGGAGTCGGGACAAAAGACAATGAGCAGTTCTTC.

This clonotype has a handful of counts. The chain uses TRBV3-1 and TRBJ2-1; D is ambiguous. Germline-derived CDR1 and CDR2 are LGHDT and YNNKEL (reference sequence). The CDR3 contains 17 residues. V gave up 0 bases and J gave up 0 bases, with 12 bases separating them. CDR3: CASSQDSRRSSYNEQFF. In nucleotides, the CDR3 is TGTGCCAGCAGCCAAGATTCCCGTAGGAGCTCCTACAATGAGCAGTTCTTC.

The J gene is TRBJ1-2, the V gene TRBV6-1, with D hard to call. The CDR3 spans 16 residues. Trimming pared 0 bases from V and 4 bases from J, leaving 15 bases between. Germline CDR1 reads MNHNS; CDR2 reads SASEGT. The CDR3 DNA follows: TGTGCCAGCAGTGAAGCCCACACGCCGCCTGGCTATGGCTACACCTTC. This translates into CASSEAHTPPGYGYTF.

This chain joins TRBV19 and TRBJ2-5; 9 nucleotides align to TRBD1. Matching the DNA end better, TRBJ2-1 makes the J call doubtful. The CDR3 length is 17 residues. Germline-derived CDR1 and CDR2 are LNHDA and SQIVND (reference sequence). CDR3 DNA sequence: TGTGCCAGTAGTACCCAACCAACCGGGACAGGGAACAATGAGCAGTTCTTC. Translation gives CASSTQPTGTGNNEQFF.

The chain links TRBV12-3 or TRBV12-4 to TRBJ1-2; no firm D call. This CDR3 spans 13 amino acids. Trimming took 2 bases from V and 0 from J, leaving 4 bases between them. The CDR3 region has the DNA TGTGCCAGCAGTTTACTAGCTAACTATGGCTACACCTTC. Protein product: CASSLLANYGYTF.

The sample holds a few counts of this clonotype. CDR3 sequence reads: CSVGEDNEQYF. The DNA for the CDR3 is TGCAGCGTGGGAGAGGATAACGAGCAGTACTTC. This chain joins TRBV29-1 and TRBJ2-7; possible D gene TRBD2, 5 bases. Germline CDR1 and CDR2: SQVTM and ANQGSEA. Trimming took 6 bases from V and 5 from J, leaving 11 bases between them. The CDR3 runs 11 residues.

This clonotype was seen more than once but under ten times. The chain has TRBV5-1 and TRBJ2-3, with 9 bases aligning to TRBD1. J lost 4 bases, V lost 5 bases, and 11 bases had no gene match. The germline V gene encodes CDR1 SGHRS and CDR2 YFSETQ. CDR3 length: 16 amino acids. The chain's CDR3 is CASRSGTGSFPDTQYF. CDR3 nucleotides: TGCGCCAGCAGGTCCGGGACAGGGTCCTTCCCAGATACGCAGTATTTT.

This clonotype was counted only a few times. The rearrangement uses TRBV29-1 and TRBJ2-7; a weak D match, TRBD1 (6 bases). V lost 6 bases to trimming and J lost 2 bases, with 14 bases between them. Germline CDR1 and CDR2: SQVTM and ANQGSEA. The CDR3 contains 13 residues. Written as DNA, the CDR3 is TGCAGCGTCGCTGGACAGACTCCCTACGAGCAGTACTTC. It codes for CSVAGQTPYEQYF.

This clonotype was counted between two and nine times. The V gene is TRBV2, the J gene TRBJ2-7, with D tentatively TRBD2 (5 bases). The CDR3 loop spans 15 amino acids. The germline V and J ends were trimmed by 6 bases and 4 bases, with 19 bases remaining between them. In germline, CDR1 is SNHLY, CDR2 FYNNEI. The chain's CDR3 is CASRAEGGGSYEQYF. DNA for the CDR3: TGTGCCAGCAGGGCAGAAGGAGGAGGATCTTACGAGCAGTACTTC.

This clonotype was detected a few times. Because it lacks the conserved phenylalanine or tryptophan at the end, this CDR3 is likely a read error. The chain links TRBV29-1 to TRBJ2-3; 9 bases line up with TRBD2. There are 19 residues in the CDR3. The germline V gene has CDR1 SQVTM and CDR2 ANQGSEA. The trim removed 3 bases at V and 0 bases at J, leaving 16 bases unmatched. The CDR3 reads CSVDGLSGGPPASTDTQYL. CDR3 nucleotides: TGCAGCGTTGACGGCCTTAGCGGGGGACCCCCTGCTAGCACAGATACGCAGTATCTT.

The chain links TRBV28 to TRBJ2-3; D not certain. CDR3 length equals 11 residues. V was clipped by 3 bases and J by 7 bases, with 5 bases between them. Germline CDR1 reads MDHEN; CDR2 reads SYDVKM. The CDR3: CASSLENTQYF. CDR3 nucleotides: TGTGCCAGCAGTTTGGAGAATACGCAGTATTTT. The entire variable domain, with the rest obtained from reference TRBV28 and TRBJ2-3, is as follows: DVKVTQSSRYLVKRTGEKVFLECVQDMDHENMFWYRQDPGLGLRLIYFSYDVKMKEKGDIPEGYSVSREKKERFSLILESASTNQTSMYLCASSLENTQYFGPGTRLTVL.

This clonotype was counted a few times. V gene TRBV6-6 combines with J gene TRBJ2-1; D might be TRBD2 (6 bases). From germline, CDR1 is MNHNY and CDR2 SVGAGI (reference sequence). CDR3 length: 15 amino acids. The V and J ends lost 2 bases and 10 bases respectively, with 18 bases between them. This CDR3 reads CASSYGPRGTHEQFF. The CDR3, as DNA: TGTGCCAGCAGTTACGGTCCTAGAGGGACTCACGAGCAGTTCTTC.

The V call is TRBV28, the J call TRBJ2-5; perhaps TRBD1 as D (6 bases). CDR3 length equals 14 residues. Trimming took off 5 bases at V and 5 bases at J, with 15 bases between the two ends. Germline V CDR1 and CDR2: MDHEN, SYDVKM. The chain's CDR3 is CASSPLTRGETQYF. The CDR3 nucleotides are TGTGCCAGCAGTCCGCTGACGAGGGGGGAGACCCAGTACTTC. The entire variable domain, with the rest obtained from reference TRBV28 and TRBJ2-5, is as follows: DVKVTQSSRYLVKRTGEKVFLECVQDMDHENMFWYRQDPGLGLRLIYFSYDVKMKEKGDIPEGYSVSREKKERFSLILESASTNQTSMYLCASSPLTRGETQYFGPGTRLLVL.

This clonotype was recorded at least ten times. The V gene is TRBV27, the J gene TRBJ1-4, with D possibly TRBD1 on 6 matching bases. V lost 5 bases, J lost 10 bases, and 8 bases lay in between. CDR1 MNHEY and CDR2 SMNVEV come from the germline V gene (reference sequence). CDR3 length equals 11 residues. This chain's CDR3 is CASSRGGKLFF. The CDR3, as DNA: TGTGCCAGCAGTAGGGGGGGAAAACTGTTTTTT.

This CDR3 is CASSSTGSHNEQFF. DNA of the CDR3: TGTGCCAGCAGCTCTACCGGGAGCCACAATGAGCAGTTCTTC. The chain recombines TRBV5-5 with TRBJ2-1; tentative D call: TRBD2 (6 bases). The V and J ends lost 3 bases and 5 bases respectively, with 12 bases between them. Germline loops: CDR1 SGHKS, CDR2 YYEKEE (reference sequence). CDR3 size: 14 residues.